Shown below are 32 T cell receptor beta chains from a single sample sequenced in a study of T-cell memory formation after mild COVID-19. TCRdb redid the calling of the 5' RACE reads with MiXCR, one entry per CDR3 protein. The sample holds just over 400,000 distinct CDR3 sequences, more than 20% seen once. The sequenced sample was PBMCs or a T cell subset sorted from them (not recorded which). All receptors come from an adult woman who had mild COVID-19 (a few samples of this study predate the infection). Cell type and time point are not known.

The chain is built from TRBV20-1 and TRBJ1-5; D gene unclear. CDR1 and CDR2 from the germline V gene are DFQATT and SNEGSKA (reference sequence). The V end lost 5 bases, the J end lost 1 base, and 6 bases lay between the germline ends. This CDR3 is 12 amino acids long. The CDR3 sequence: CSASSSNQPQHF. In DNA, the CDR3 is TGCAGTGCTTCGTCAAGCAATCAGCCCCAGCATTTT.

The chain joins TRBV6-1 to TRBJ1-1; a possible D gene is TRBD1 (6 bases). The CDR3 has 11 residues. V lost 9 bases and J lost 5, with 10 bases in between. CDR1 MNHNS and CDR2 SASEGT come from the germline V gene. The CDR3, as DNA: TGTGCCAGTAACGGACAGACTGAAGCTTTCTTT. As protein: CASNGQTEAFF.

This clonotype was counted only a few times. CDR3 in DNA: TGCGCCAGCAGCACAGGGGCGTACCAAGAGACCCAGTACTTC. This codes for CASSTGAYQETQYF. The chain has TRBV5-1 and TRBJ2-5; 7 positions agree with TRBD1. Per germline, CDR1 SGHRS and CDR2 YFSETQ. V trimming: 4 bases; J trimming: 0 bases; junction bases outside the gene matches: 3. The CDR3 spans 14 residues.

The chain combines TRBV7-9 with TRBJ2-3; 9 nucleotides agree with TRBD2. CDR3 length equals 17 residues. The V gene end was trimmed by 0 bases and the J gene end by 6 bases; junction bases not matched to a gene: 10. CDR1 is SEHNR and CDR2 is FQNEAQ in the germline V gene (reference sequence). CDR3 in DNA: TGTGCCAGCAGCTTAGCTTATGCGGGGGGGCCAAAGGATACGCAGTATTTT. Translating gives CASSLAYAGGPKDTQYF.

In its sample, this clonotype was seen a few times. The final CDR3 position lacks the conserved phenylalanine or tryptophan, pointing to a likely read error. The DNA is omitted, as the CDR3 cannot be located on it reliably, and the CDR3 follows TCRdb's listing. CDR3 amino acids: CASSMTTGQGWWL. This chain links TRBV12-3 or TRBV12-4 with TRBJ1-6; TRBD1 is taken as the D call from the table, unchecked against the DNA. The CDR3 is made up of 13 amino acids, end residues included.

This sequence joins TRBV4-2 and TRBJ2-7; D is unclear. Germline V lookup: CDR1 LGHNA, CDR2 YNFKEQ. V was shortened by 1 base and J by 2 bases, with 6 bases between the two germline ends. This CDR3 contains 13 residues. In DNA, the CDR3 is TGTGCCAGCAGCCAAGGAGTGGCCTACGAGCAGTACTTC. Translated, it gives CASSQGVAYEQYF.

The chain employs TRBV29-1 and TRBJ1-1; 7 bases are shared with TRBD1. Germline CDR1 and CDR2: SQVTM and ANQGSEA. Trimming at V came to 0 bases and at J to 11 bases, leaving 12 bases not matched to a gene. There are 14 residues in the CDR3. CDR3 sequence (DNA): TGCAGCGTTGAAGAGGGGGGTGTCGGGACAGTTGCTTTCTTT. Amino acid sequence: CSVEEGGVGTVAFF.

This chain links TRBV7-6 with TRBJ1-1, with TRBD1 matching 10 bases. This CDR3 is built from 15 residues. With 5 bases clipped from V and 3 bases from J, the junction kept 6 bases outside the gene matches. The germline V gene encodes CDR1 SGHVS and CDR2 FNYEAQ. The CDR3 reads CASSNTGTGDTEAFF. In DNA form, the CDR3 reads TGTGCCAGCAGCAATACCGGGACAGGGGACACTGAAGCTTTCTTT.

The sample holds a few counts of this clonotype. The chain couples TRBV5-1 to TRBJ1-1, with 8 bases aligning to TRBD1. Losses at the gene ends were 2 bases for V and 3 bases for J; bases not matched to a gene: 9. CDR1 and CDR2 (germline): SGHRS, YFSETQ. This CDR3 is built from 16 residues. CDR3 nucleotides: TGCGCCAGCAGCTTCGCACAGGGGGTCGGGTACACTGAAGCTTTCTTT. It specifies CASSFAQGVGYTEAFF. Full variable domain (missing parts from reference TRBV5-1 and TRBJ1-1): KAGVTQTPRYLIKTRGQQVTLSCSPISGHRSVSWYQQTPGQGLQFLFEYFSETQRNKGNFPGRFSGRQFSNSRSEMNVSTLELGDSALYLCASSFAQGVGYTEAFFGQGTRLTVV.

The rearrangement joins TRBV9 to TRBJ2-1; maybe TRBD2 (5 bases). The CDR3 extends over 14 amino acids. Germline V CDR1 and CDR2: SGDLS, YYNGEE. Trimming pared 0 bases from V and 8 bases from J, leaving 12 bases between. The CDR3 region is CASSVGGSLDEQFF. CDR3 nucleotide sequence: TGTGCCAGCAGCGTAGGAGGGTCCCTGGATGAGCAGTTCTTC.

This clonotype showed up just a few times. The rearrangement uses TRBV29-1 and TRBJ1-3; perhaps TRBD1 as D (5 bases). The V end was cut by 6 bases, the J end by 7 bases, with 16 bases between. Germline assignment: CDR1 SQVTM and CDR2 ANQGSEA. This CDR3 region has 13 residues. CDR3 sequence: CSVATQKGNTIYF. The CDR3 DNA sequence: TGCAGCGTAGCCACTCAGAAGGGGAACACCATATATTTT.

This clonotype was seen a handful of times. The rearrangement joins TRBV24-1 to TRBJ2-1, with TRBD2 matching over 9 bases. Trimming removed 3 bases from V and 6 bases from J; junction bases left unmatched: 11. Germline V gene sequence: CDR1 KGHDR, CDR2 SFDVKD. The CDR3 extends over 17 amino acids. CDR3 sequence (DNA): TGTGCCACCAGTGATCCGGATACTAGCGGGCCACTCAATGAGCAGTTCTTC. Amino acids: CATSDPDTSGPLNEQFF.

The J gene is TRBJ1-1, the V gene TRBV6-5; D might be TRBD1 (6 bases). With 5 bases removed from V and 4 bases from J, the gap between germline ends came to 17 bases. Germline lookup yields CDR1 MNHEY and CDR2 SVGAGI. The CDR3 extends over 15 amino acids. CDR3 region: CASSPFGGGLTEAFF. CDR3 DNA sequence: TGTGCCAGCAGTCCCTTCGGGGGGGGGCTCACTGAAGCTTTCTTT.

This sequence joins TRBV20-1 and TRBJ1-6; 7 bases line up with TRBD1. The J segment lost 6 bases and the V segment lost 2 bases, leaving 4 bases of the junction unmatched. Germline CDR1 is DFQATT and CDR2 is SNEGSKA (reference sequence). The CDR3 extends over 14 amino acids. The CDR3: CSARKGASNSPLHF. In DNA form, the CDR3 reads TGCAGTGCTAGAAAGGGGGCGAGTAATTCACCCCTCCACTTT.

CDR3 residues: CASSLGPGRGGDEQYF. The DNA of the CDR3 is TGTGCCAGCAGCTTAGGTCCGGGCAGGGGAGGGGACGAGCAGTACTTC. The chain has TRBV7-6 and TRBJ2-7, with TRBD2 as a possible D gene (7 bases). CDR1 and CDR2 from the germline V gene are SGHVS and FNYEAQ. The V end lost 1 base, the J end lost 5 bases, and 18 bases lay between the germline ends. The CDR3 consists of 16 residues. The whole variable domain, filled in from reference TRBV7-6 and TRBJ2-7, reads GAGVSQSPRYKVTKRGQDVALRCDPISGHVSLYWYRQALGQGPEFLTYFNYEAQQDKSGLPNDRFSAERPEGSISTLTIQRTEQRDSAMYRCASSLGPGRGGDEQYFGPGTRLTVT.

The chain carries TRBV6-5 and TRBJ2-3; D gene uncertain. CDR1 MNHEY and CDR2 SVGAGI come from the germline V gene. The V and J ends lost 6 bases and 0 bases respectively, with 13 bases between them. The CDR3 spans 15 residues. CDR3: CASSWRHPSTDTQYF. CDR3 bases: TGTGCCAGCAGCTGGAGACACCCTAGCACAGATACGCAGTATTTT.

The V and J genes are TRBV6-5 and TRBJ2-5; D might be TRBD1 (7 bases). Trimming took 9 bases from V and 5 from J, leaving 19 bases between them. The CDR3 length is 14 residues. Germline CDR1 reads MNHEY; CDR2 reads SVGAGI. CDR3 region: CASESGPGGETQYF. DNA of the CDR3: TGTGCCAGTGAATCCGGCCCAGGGGGGGAGACCCAGTACTTC.

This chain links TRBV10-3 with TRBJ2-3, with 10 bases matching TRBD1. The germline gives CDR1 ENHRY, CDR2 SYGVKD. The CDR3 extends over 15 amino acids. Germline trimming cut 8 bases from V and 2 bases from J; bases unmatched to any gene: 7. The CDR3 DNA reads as TGTGCCATCGGGGGACAGGGGACCATCACAGATACGCAGTATTTT. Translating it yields CAIGGQGTITDTQYF.

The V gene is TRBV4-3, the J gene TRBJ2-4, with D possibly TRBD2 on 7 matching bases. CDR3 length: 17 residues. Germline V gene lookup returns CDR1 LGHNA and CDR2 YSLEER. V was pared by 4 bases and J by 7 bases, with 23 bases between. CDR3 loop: CASSPSAGAGAGNIQYF. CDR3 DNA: TGCGCCAGCAGCCCCTCCGCGGGGGCGGGAGCGGGTAACATTCAGTACTTC.

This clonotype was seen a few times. The CDR3 DNA reads as TGTGCCAGCAGATACGACAGGGCGAGCGAGCAGTACTTC. This sequence encodes CASRYDRASEQYF. V usage is TRBV6-2 or TRBV6-3 and J usage is TRBJ2-7; 7 bases match TRBD1. The CDR3 runs to 13 residues. V lost 6 bases to trimming and J lost 6 bases; unmatched junction nucleotides: 8. CDR1 and CDR2 (germline): MNHEY, SVGEGT.

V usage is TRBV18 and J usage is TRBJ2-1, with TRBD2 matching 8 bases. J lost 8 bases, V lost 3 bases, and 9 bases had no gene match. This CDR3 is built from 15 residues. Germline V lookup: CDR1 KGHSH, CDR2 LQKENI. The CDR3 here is CASSPLAGFKDEQFF. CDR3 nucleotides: TGTGCCAGCTCACCCTTAGCGGGGTTTAAGGATGAGCAGTTCTTC. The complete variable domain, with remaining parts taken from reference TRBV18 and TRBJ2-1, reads NAGVMQNPRHLVRRRGQEARLRCSPMKGHSHVYWYRQLPEEGLKFMVYLQKENIIDESGMPKERFSAEFPKEGPSILRIQQVVRGDSAAYFCASSPLAGFKDEQFFGPGTRLTVL.

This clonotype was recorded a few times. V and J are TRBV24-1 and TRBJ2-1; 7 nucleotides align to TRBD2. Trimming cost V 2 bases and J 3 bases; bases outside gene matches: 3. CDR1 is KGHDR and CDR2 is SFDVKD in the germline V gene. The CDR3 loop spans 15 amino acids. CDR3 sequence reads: CATSDWEGGYNEQFF. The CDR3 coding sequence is TGTGCCACCAGTGATTGGGAGGGAGGCTACAATGAGCAGTTCTTC.

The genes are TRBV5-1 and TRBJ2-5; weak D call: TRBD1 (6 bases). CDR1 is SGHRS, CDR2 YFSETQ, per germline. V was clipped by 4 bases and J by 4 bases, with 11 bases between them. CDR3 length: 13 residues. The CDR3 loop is CASSQDSGETQYF. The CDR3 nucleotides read TGCGCCAGCAGCCAGGACAGTGGAGAGACCCAGTACTTC.

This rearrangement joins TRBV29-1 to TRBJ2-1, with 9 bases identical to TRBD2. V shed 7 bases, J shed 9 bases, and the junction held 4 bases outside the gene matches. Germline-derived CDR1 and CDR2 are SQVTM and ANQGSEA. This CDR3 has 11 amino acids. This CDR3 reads CSALSGGEQFF. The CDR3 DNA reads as TGCAGCGCTCTTAGCGGGGGTGAGCAGTTCTTC.

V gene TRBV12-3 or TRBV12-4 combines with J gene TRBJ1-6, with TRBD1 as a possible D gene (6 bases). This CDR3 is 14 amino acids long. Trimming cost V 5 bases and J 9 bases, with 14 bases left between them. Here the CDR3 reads CASSKITGTSPLHF. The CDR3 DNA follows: TGTGCCAGCAGTAAAATCACAGGGACTTCACCCCTCCACTTT.

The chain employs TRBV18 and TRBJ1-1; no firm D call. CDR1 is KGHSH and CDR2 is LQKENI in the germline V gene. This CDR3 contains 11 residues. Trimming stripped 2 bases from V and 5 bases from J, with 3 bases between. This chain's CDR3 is CASSPMTEAFF. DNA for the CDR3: TGTGCCAGCTCACCAATGACTGAAGCTTTCTTT.

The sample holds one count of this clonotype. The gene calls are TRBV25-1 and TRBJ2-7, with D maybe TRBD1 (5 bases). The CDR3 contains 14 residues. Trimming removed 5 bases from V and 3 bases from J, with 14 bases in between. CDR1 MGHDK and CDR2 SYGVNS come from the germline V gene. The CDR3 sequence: CASSPSGWGYEQYF. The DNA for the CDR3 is TGTGCCAGCAGTCCCTCAGGGTGGGGCTACGAGCAGTACTTC.

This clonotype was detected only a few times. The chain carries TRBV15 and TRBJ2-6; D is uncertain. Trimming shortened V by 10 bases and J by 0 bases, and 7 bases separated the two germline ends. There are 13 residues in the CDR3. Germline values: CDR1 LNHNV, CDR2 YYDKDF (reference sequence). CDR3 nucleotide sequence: TGTGCCATCGGCTTCTCTGGGGCCAACGTCCTGACTTTC. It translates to CAIGFSGANVLTF.

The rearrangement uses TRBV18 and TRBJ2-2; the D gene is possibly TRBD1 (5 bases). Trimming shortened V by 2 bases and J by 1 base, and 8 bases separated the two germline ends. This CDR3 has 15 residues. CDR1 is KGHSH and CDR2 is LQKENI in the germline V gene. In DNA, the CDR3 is TGTGCCAGCTCACCAGGGGCGAGGAACACCGGGGAGCTGTTTTTT. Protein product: CASSPGARNTGELFF.

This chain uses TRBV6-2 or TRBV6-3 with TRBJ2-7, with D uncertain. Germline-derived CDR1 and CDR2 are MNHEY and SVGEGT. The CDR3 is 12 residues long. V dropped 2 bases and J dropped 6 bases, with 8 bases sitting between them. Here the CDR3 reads CASSYAPGEQYF. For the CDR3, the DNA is TGTGCCAGCAGTTACGCCCCAGGCGAGCAGTACTTC.

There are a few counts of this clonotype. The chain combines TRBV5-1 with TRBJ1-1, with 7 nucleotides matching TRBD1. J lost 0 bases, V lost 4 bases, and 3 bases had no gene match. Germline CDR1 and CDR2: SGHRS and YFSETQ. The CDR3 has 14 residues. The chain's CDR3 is CASSPGQMNTEAFF. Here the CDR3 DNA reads TGCGCCAGCAGCCCGGGACAGATGAACACTGAAGCTTTCTTT.

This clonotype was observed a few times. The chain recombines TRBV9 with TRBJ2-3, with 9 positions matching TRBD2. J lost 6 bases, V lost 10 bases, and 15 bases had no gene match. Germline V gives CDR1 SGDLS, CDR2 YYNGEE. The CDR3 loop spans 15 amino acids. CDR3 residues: CARRRSSGIEDTQYF. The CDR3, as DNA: TGTGCCCGGAGAAGATCTAGCGGGATCGAGGATACGCAGTATTTT.